Below are 2 T cell receptor beta chains sequenced from a single sample in a study of blood T cell repertoires in COVID-19. The data were produced by immunoSEQ multiplex PCR, yet TCRdb's version contains in-frame clones alone and is incomplete. The profile covers tens of thousands of clones, with 65% to 90% appearing a single time and 0.9% to 1.5% taken by the ten largest. The specimen was peripheral blood. The source is a man aged 40-49 years with acute or convalescent COVID-19.

J is TRBJ1-3 and V is TRBV13; D not certain. This CDR3 is built from 17 residues. The germline V gene has CDR1 PRHDT and CDR2 FYEKMQ (reference sequence). Trimming left V 0 bases short and J 0 bases short, with 12 bases between. As DNA, the CDR3 is TGTGCCAGCAGCTTAGGGTTGGGCAGCCGCTCTGGAAACACCATATATTTT. This translates into CASSLGLGSRSGNTIYF.

This chain connects TRBV2 to TRBJ2-3; 7 bases align to TRBD1. Germline V lookup: CDR1 SNHLY, CDR2 FYNNEI. Trimming took 7 bases from V and 5 from J; bases not matched to a gene: 12. The CDR3 loop spans 15 amino acids. CDR3 DNA sequence: TGTGCCAGCAAAGACAGGGCCCACCATGGAGATACGCAGTATTTT. Translation: CASKDRAHHGDTQYF.